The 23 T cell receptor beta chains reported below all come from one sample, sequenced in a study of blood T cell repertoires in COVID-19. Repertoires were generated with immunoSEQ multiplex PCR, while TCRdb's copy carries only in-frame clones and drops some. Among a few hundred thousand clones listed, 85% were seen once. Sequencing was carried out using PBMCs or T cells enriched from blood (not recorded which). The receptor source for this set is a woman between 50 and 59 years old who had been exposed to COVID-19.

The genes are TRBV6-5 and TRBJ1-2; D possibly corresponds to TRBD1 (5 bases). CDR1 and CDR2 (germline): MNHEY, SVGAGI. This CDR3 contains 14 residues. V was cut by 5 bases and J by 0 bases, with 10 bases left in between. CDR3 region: CASSPDSPNYGYTF. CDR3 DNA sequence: TGTGCCAGCAGTCCCGACAGTCCTAACTATGGCTACACCTTC.

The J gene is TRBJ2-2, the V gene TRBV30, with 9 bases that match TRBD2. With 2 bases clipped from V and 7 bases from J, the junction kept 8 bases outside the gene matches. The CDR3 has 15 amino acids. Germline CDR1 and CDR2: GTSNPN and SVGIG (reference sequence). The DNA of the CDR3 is TGTGCCTGGAGTTTGCGGGGGGGCGTTAGCGGGGAGCTGTTTTTT. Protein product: CAWSLRGGVSGELFF.

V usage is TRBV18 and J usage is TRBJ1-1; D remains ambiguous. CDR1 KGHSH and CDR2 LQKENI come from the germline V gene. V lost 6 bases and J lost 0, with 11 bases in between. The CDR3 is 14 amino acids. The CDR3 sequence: CASSPAGVNTEAFF. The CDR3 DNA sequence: TGTGCCAGCTCCCCGGCGGGAGTGAACACTGAAGCTTTCTTT.

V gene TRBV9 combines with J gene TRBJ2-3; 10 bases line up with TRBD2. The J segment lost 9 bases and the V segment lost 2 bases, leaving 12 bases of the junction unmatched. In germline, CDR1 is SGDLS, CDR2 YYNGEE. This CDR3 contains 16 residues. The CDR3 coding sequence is TGTGCCAGCAGCGTTGCTAGCGGGGGATCCTCTGCCACGCAGTATTTT. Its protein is CASSVASGGSSATQYF.

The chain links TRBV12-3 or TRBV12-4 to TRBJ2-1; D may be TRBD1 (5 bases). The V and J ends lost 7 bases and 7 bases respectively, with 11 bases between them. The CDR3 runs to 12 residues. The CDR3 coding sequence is TGTGCCAGCACGAGGCCAGGGAATGAGCAGTTCTTC. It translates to CASTRPGNEQFF.

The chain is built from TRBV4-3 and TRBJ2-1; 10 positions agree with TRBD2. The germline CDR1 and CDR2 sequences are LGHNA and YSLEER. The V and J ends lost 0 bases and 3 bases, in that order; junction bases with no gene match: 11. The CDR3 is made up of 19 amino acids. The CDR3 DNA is TGCGCCAGCAGCCAAGAACGCGGAGTAGCGGGGGGCTTCTACAATGAGCAGTTCTTC. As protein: CASSQERGVAGGFYNEQFF.

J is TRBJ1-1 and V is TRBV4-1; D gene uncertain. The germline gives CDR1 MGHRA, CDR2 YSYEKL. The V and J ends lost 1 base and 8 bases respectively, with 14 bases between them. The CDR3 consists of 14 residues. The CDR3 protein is CASSQGATQKEAFF. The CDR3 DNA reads TGCGCCAGCAGCCAAGGGGCCACCCAGAAAGAAGCTTTCTTT.

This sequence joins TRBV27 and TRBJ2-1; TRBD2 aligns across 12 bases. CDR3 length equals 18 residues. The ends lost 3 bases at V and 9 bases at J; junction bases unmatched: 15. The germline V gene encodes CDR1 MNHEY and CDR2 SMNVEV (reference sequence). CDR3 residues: CASSFSPLLAGGLGEQFF. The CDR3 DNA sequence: TGTGCCAGCAGTTTCAGCCCCCTCCTAGCGGGGGGGCTGGGTGAGCAGTTCTTC.

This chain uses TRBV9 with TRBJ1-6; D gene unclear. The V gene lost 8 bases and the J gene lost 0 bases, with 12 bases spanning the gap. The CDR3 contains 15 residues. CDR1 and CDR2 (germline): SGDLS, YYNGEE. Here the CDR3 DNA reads TGTGCCAGTGCAACCGGGAGCTCCTATAATTCACCCCTCCACTTT. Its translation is CASATGSSYNSPLHF.

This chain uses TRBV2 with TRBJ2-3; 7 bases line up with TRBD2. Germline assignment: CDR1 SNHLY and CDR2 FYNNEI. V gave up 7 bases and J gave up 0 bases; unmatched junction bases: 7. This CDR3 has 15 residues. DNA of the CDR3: TGTGCCAGCACCCGAGCGGGGTCTAGCACAGATACGCAGTATTTT. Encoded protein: CASTRAGSSTDTQYF.

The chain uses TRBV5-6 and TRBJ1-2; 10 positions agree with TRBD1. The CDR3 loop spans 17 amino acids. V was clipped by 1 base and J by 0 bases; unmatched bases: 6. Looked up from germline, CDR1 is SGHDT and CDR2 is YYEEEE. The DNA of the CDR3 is TGTGCCAGCAGCTTGCAAAGGGACAGGGGTACTAACTATGGCTACACCTTC. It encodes CASSLQRDRGTNYGYTF.

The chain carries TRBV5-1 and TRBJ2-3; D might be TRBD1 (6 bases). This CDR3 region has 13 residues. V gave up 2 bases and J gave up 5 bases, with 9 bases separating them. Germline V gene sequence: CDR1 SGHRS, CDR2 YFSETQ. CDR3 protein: CASSFPGEDTQYF. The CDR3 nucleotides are TGCGCCAGCAGCTTCCCAGGGGAAGATACGCAGTATTTT. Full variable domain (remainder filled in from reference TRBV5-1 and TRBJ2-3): KAGVTQTPRYLIKTRGQQVTLSCSPISGHRSVSWYQQTPGQGLQFLFEYFSETQRNKGNFPGRFSGRQFSNSRSEMNVSTLELGDSALYLCASSFPGEDTQYFGPGTRLTVL.

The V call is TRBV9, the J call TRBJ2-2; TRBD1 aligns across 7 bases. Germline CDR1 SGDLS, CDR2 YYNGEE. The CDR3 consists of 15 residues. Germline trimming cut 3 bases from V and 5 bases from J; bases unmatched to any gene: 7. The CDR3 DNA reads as TGTGCCAGCAGCGACCGGGACAGTAGTACCGGGGAGCTGTTTTTT. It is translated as CASSDRDSSTGELFF.

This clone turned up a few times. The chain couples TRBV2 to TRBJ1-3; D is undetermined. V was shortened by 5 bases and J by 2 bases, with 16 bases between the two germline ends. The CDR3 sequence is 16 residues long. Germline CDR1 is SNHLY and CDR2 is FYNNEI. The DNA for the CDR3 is TGTGCCAGCAGTCCCAGGCAAACCCGGACTGGAAACACCATATATTTT. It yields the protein CASSPRQTRTGNTIYF.

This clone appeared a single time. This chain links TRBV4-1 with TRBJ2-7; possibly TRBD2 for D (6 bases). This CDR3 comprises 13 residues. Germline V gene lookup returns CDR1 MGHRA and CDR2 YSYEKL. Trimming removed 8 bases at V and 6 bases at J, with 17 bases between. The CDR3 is CASGGGDRREQYF. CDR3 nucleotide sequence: TGCGCCAGCGGAGGAGGGGACCGGCGCGAGCAGTACTTC.

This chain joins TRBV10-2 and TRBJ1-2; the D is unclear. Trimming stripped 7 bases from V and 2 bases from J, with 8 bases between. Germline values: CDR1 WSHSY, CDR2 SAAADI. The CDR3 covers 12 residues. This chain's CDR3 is CASKEGNYGYTF. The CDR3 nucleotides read TGCGCCAGCAAGGAGGGAAACTATGGCTACACCTTC.

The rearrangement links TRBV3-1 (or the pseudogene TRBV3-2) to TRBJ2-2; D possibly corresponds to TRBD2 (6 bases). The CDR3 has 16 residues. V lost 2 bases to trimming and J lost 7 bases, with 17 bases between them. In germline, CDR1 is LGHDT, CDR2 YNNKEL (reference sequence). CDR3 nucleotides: TGTGCCAGCAGCCAATTTGGAGGGCGGGTTGACGGGGAGCTGTTTTTT. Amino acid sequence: CASSQFGGRVDGELFF.

CDR3 sequence (DNA): TGTGCCAGCAGCTTACCTGGAAGCGGGCGGGGGGCTTTCTTT. It encodes CASSLPGSGRGAFF. The V call is TRBV7-8, the J call TRBJ1-1; tentative D call: TRBD1 (5 bases). Germline V gene lookup returns CDR1 SGHVS and CDR2 FQNEAQ. This CDR3 region has 14 residues. V dropped 2 bases and J dropped 11 bases, with 18 bases sitting between them.

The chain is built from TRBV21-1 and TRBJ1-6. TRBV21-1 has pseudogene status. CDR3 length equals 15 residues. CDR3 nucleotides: TGTGCCAGCTGGGGTCGGGGAGAGTTTGATTCACCCCTCCACTTT. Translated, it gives CASWGRGEFDSPLHF.

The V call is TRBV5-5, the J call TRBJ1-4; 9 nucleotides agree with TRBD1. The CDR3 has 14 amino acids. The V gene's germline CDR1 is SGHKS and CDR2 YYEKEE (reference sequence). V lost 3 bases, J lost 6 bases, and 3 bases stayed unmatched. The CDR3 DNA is TGTGCCAGCAGCTCCGGGACAGGGTATGAAAAACTGTTTTTT. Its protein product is CASSSGTGYEKLFF.

For the CDR3, the DNA is TGTGCCAGCAGCTTAGTAGCGGGGATAAACAATGAGCAGTTCTTC. This gives the protein CASSLVAGINNEQFF. The genes are TRBV7-2 and TRBJ2-1, with 8 positions matching TRBD2. V lost 1 base, J lost 5 bases, and 4 bases stayed unmatched. This CDR3 contains 15 residues. CDR1 SGHTA and CDR2 FQGNSA come from the germline V gene.

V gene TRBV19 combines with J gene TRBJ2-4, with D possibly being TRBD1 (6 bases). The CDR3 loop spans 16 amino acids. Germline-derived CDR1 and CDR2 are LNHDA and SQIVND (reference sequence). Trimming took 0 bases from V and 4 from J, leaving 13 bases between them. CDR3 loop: CASSIDNAGTKNIQYF. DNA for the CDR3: TGTGCCAGTAGTATAGACAACGCAGGGACAAAAAACATTCAGTACTTC.

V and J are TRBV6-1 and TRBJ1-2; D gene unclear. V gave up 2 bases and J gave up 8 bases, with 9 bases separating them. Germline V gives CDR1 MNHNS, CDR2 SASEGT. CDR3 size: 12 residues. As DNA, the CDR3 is TGTGCCAGCAGTGAATCAGGAAAAGGCTACACCTTC. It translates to CASSESGKGYTF.